This T cell receptor beta chain was identified during a study of blood T cell repertoires in COVID-19. Whole-study context: Specimens from acute and convalescent COVID-19 originated in the United States, Italy and Spain.

Original processing notes: The authors estimated nucleated cell counts from reference gene primer amplification. Repertoires were generated with immunoSEQ multiplex PCR, while TCRdb's copy carries only in-frame clones and drops some. The V and J calls and clone size come from that table; D and trimming were worked out from the DNA. The sample holds approximately 210,000 clones, around 89% seen once. The V and J ends lost 0 bases and 4 bases respectively, with 10 bases between them. This CDR3 is built from 16 residues. Germline V lookup: CDR1 ENHRY, CDR2 SYGVKD. V and J are TRBV10-3 and TRBJ2-6; D remains ambiguous. The sequence was obtained from a woman between 40 and 50 years old with acute or convalescent COVID-19. Sequenced input: peripheral blood. CDR3 in amino acids: CAISESALWGANVLTF. CDR3 coding DNA: TGTGCCATCAGTGAGTCGGCCCTGTGGGGGGCCAACGTCCTGACTTTC.